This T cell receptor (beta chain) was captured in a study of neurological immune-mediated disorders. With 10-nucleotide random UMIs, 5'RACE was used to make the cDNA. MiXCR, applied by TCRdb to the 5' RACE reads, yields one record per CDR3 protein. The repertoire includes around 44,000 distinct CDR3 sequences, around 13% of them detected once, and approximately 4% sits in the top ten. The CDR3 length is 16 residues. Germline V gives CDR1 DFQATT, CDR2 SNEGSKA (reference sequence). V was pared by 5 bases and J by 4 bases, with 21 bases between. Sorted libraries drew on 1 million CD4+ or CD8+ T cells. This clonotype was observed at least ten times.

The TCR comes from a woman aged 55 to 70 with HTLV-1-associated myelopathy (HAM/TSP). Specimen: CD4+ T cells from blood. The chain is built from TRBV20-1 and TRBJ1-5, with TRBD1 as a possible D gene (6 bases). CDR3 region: CSAPLGGGGENQPQHF. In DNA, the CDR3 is TGCAGTGCTCCCCTCGGGGGGGGGGGCGAAAATCAGCCCCAGCATTTT.